This T cell receptor beta chain stems from a study of T-cell memory formation after mild COVID-19. UMIs and sample barcodes were carried by the TCR alpha and TCR beta cDNA libraries that 5'RACE produced using constant-segment primers. TCRdb re-called the 5' RACE reads with MiXCR, one entry per CDR3 protein. The profile shows a few hundred thousand distinct CDR3 sequences, roughly 15% of them singletons. Trimming removed 5 bases from V and 1 base from J; junction bases left unmatched: 4. This CDR3 region has 14 residues. Looked up from germline, CDR1 is SGHRS and CDR2 is YFSETQ. In this sample, this clonotype turned up a few times. What it binds is not known. Findings of the study overall: Pre-infection memory contained some responding clones, which suggested that cross-reactive memory had joined.

The sequence came from a man between 18 and 29 years old who had mild COVID-19 (a few samples of this study predate the infection). Cell type and time point are not known. The sample comprised PBMCs or a T cell subset sorted from them (not recorded which). The chain has TRBV5-1 and TRBJ2-3, with TRBD1 matching over 7 bases. CDR3 nucleotides: TGCGCCAGCAGAGAGCAGGGGGGCACAGATACGCAGTATTTT. It yields the protein CASREQGGTDTQYF.